The sample holds many counts of the clone carrying this TCR beta chain. Its specificity is unknown. Healthy Caucasian individuals from Russia aged about 6 to 90 were enrolled as donors. A second PCR of about 7 to 12 cycles used a sample-barcoded 5' primer and a J-beta primer mix. Each cDNA molecule was tagged by a template-switch adaptor with 12 random nucleotides. MiXCR was run by TCRdb on the 5' RACE reads, yielding one entry per CDR3 protein. The top ten clones hold approximately 14% of a sample with 630,000 or so distinct CDR3 sequences, approximately 30% of them seen once. This specimen comes from a study of blood T cells in healthy people across ages. Study results and caveats: Long-lived and aged donors differed, with more naive CD4+ cells and higher diversity in the long-lived. In older individuals, TCR beta diversity per million T cells was lower, falling roughly linearly with age.

This CDR3 region has 15 residues. Germline V gives CDR1 SGDLS, CDR2 YYNGEE. V lost 0 bases to trimming and J lost 0 bases, with 7 bases between them. Sequenced input: blood. The chain has TRBV9 and TRBJ1-5; D unresolved. The TCR comes from an elderly woman in good health. The CDR3 bases are TGTGCCAGCAGCGTAGGAGGAGCTAGCAATCAGCCCCAGCATTTT. Its protein product is CASSVGGASNQPQHF.